The 5 T cell receptor beta chains listed next were all sequenced from one sample in a study of blood T cell repertoires in COVID-19. Only in-frame clones appear in the TCRdb table, and some are missing; sequencing was by immunoSEQ multiplex PCR. The sample contains about 150,000 clones, about 90% of which appear only once. Sequenced material: peripheral blood. The receptors come from a man in his fifties with acute or convalescent COVID-19.

V gene TRBV28 combines with J gene TRBJ2-7; D possibly corresponds to TRBD1 (6 bases). This CDR3 is 13 amino acids long. V lost 7 bases and J lost 9, with 19 bases in between. From germline, CDR1 is MDHEN and CDR2 SYDVKM. This CDR3 is CASTGAPSLWQYF. The CDR3, as DNA: TGTGCCAGCACAGGGGCCCCATCATTATGGCAGTACTTC.

The V call is TRBV18, the J call TRBJ2-2; D is uncertain. CDR1 and CDR2 from the germline V gene are KGHSH and LQKENI. CDR3 length: 14 residues. V was trimmed by 3 bases and J by 6 bases, leaving 11 bases between them. As DNA, the CDR3 is TGTGCCAGCTCACCCCCCGGAGCGCCCGGGGAGCTGTTTTTT. It translates to CASSPPGAPGELFF.

V is TRBV28 and J is TRBJ1-5; D gene unclear. The V end lost 3 bases, the J end lost 0 bases, and 9 bases lay between the germline ends. The length of the CDR3 is 15 residues. Germline V gene lookup returns CDR1 MDHEN and CDR2 SYDVKM. The chain's CDR3 is CASSLPRSSNQPQHF. The CDR3 nucleotides are TGTGCCAGCAGTTTGCCGCGATCTAGCAATCAGCCCCAGCATTTT.

The chain couples TRBV15 to TRBJ2-4; 8 nucleotides align to TRBD1. Germline loops: CDR1 LNHNV, CDR2 YYDKDF (reference sequence). J lost 3 bases, V lost 6 bases, and 7 bases had no gene match. The CDR3 length is 15 residues. The CDR3 protein is CATSRTGLGKNIQYF. The CDR3 DNA reads as TGTGCCACCAGTCGGACAGGGCTGGGCAAAAACATTCAGTACTTC.

This chain links TRBV2 with TRBJ1-2; TRBD1 matches 7 bases. This CDR3 is 14 amino acids long. Germline trimming cut 5 bases from V and 5 bases from J; bases unmatched to any gene: 8. Germline CDR1 reads SNHLY; CDR2 reads FYNNEI. The DNA of the CDR3 is TGTGCCAGCAGTAAGACCGTGGGACAGTATGGCTACACCTTC. The encoded protein is CASSKTVGQYGYTF.